The next 20 T cell receptor beta chains were all read from a single sample in a study of blood T cell repertoires in COVID-19. Libraries were prepared by immunoSEQ multiplex PCR; TCRdb keeps only in-frame clonotypes and omits some of them. The sample shows about 110,000 clones, around 90% of them seen only once. Material for sequencing was peripheral blood. All receptors derive from a human donor in a cohort sampled during active COVID-19.

The CDR3 bases are TGTGCCAGCAGTGCGCGACTAGCGGGAGGGACTAATGAGCAGTTCTTC. This encodes CASSARLAGGTNEQFF. This chain connects TRBV28 to TRBJ2-1, with 14 bases fitting TRBD2. This CDR3 has 16 residues. The V gene's germline CDR1 is MDHEN and CDR2 SYDVKM. The V gene end was trimmed by 5 bases and the J gene end by 7 bases; junction bases not matched to a gene: 7.

V and J are TRBV24-1 and TRBJ2-2; TRBD1 agrees at 7 bases. V lost 7 bases to trimming and J lost 5 bases; unmatched junction nucleotides: 9. The CDR3 loop spans 15 amino acids. Germline values: CDR1 KGHDR, CDR2 SFDVKD. CDR3 loop: CATRPGQTITGELFF. DNA for the CDR3: TGTGCCACCAGACCGGGACAGACGATAACCGGGGAGCTGTTTTTT.

The chain has TRBV11-2 and TRBJ2-2, with a tentative D call TRBD2 (6 bases). V lost 4 bases and J lost 3, with 12 bases in between. Germline V gives CDR1 SGHAT, CDR2 FQNNGV. The CDR3 loop spans 15 amino acids. CDR3 coding DNA: TGTGCCAGCAGCTCCGGGACTTGGGACACCGGGGAGCTGTTTTTT. It encodes CASSSGTWDTGELFF.

This chain links TRBV10-3 with TRBJ2-7; TRBD1 matches 12 bases. The CDR3 covers 16 residues. Trimming at V came to 11 bases and at J to 5 bases, leaving 16 bases not matched to a gene. Germline V CDR1 and CDR2: ENHRY, SYGVKD. In DNA form, the CDR3 reads TGTGCCTCCCTCGGGGGACAGGGGGCCGGGGGAGACGAGCAGTACTTC. It yields the protein CASLGGQGAGGDEQYF.

The chain has TRBV6-5 and TRBJ2-2; D gene ambiguous. Looked up from germline, CDR1 is MNHEY and CDR2 is SVGAGI. Trimming left V 2 bases short and J 3 bases short, with 4 bases between. This CDR3 contains 13 residues. CDR3 DNA sequence: TGTGCCAGCAGTTACCTGTACACCGGGGAGCTGTTTTTT. Its translation is CASSYLYTGELFF.

J is TRBJ2-2 and V is TRBV18, with D possibly matching TRBD2 (5 bases). This CDR3 region has 15 residues. Germline V CDR1 and CDR2: KGHSH, LQKENI. V lost 2 bases and J 5 bases, leaving 12 bases between the germline ends. CDR3 amino acids: CASSPSSGMTGELFF. CDR3 DNA sequence: TGTGCCAGCTCACCATCTTCCGGGATGACCGGGGAGCTGTTTTTT. The full variable domain, completed using reference TRBV18 and TRBJ2-2, is NAGVMQNPRHLVRRRGQEARLRCSPMKGHSHVYWYRQLPEEGLKFMVYLQKENIIDESGMPKERFSAEFPKEGPSILRIQQVVRGDSAAYFCASSPSSGMTGELFFGEGSRLTVL.

J is TRBJ1-2 and V is TRBV14; possibly TRBD1 for D (6 bases). This CDR3 is 12 amino acids long. Trimming removed 11 bases at V and 3 bases at J, with 13 bases between. In germline, CDR1 is SGHDN, CDR2 FVKESK. The CDR3 protein is CAWKTGYYGYTF. Written as DNA, the CDR3 is TGTGCCTGGAAAACAGGGTACTATGGCTACACCTTC.

The gene calls are TRBV29-1 and TRBJ2-5, with a weak D call TRBD1 (5 bases). V was pared by 4 bases and J by 4 bases, with 7 bases between. The CDR3 extends over 11 amino acids. Germline CDR1 reads SQVTM; CDR2 reads ANQGSEA. CDR3 coding DNA: TGCAGCGTTGGAAGGGGAGAGACCCAGTACTTC. Translating it yields CSVGRGETQYF.

This chain connects TRBV18 to TRBJ1-1, with D maybe TRBD1 (6 bases). The V gene's germline CDR1 is KGHSH and CDR2 LQKENI. The CDR3 has 16 amino acids. V was cut by 5 bases and J by 4 bases, with 20 bases left in between. CDR3 nucleotides: TGTGCCAGCTCAGCCCAGGGGTCTGGGGGGGGCACTGAAGCTTTCTTT. Its translation: CASSAQGSGGGTEAFF.

This chain uses TRBV9 with TRBJ1-6; 10 positions agree with TRBD1. This CDR3 contains 15 residues. V dropped 3 bases and J dropped 6; count of bases not matched to a gene: 3. Germline-derived CDR1 and CDR2 are SGDLS and YYNGEE. Written as DNA, the CDR3 is TGTGCCAGCAGCGGCGGGACAGGGGCTAATTCACCCCTCCACTTT. It encodes CASSGGTGANSPLHF.

This sequence joins TRBV9 and TRBJ2-1, with 7 bases lining up with TRBD1. The CDR3 has 13 residues. The V gene end was trimmed by 4 bases and the J gene end by 6 bases; junction bases not matched to a gene: 4. The germline V gene encodes CDR1 SGDLS and CDR2 YYNGEE. CDR3 protein: CASSRNRGNEQFF. The CDR3, as DNA: TGTGCCAGCAGCCGCAACAGGGGCAATGAGCAGTTCTTC. Supplemented by reference TRBV9 and TRBJ2-1, the full variable domain reads DSGVTQTPKHLITATGQRVTLRCSPRSGDLSVYWYQQSLDQGLQFLIQYYNGEERAKGNILERFSAQQFPDLHSELNLSSLELGDSALYFCASSRNRGNEQFFGPGTRLTVL.

V gene TRBV29-1 combines with J gene TRBJ1-1, with TRBD1 matching over 7 bases. Germline assignment: CDR1 SQVTM and CDR2 ANQGSEA. Losses at the gene ends were 6 bases for V and 0 bases for J; bases not matched to a gene: 4. The CDR3 is 13 amino acids. CDR3 in amino acids: CSVVGQLNTEAFF. CDR3 nucleotides: TGCAGCGTCGTGGGACAGCTGAACACTGAAGCTTTCTTT. The full variable domain, with the rest looked up from reference TRBV29-1 and TRBJ1-1, is SAVISQKPSRDICQRGTSLTIQCQVDSQVTMMFWYRQQPGQSLTLIATANQGSEATYESGFVIDKFPISRPNLTFSTLTVSNMSPEDSSIYLCSVVGQLNTEAFFGQGTRLTVV.

CDR3 in DNA: TGTGCCAGCACCTCGGGACTGCCTCGGAAGTTCTTC. Translation gives CASTSGLPRKFF. The chain uses TRBV12-3 or TRBV12-4 and TRBJ2-1, with D possibly being TRBD2 (6 bases). CDR3 length: 12 amino acids. Trimming shortened V by 7 bases and J by 14 bases, and 18 bases separated the two germline ends.

The chain recombines TRBV24-1 with TRBJ2-5; possible D gene TRBD1, 5 bases. The germline V gene encodes CDR1 KGHDR and CDR2 SFDVKD. The CDR3 is made up of 13 amino acids. V was shortened by 6 bases and J by 4 bases, with 11 bases between the two germline ends. The chain's CDR3 is CATSRRGTETQYF. CDR3 DNA sequence: TGTGCCACCAGTCGTAGGGGCACAGAGACCCAGTACTTC.

The rearrangement joins TRBV3-1 (or the pseudogene TRBV3-2) to TRBJ1-2; D not certain. Trimming cost V 2 bases and J 5 bases, with 12 bases left between them. CDR1 and CDR2 (germline): LGHDT, YNNKEL (reference sequence). CDR3 length: 14 residues. The CDR3 coding sequence is TGTGCCAGCAGCCAACCATGGACTACTTATGGCTACACCTTC. Residues: CASSQPWTTYGYTF.

The chain is built from TRBV6-1 and TRBJ1-5; 9 bases are a match to TRBD1. The CDR3 length is 15 residues. The J segment lost 6 bases and the V segment lost 1 base, leaving 4 bases of the junction unmatched. Germline V lookup: CDR1 MNHNS, CDR2 SASEGT. This chain's CDR3 is CASSEGGTGSQPQHF. CDR3 nucleotide sequence: TGTGCCAGCAGTGAAGGCGGGACAGGGAGTCAGCCCCAGCATTTT.

CDR3 protein: CASSLGTSRGTDTQYF. The CDR3, as DNA: TGCGCCAGCAGCCTAGGGACTAGCCGTGGCACAGATACGCAGTATTTT. The rearrangement joins TRBV5-1 to TRBJ2-3; 9 bases agree with TRBD2. V dropped 4 bases and J dropped 1; count of bases not matched to a gene: 7. The germline CDR1 and CDR2 sequences are SGHRS and YFSETQ. The CDR3 is 16 residues long.

The chain couples TRBV19 to TRBJ1-2; 9 bases line up with TRBD1. Germline V gives CDR1 LNHDA, CDR2 SQIVND (reference sequence). CDR3 size: 11 residues. CDR3 nucleotide sequence: TGTGGGACAGGGGTGAACTATGGCTACACCTTC. This sequence encodes CGTGVNYGYTF.

This chain uses TRBV6-6 with TRBJ1-3; 10 positions agree with TRBD1. The CDR3 loop spans 16 amino acids. The J segment lost 0 bases and the V segment lost 4 bases, leaving 3 bases of the junction unmatched. CDR1 MNHNY and CDR2 SVGAGI come from the germline V gene (reference sequence). CDR3 loop: CASSSRQGASGNTIYF. The DNA of the CDR3 is TGTGCCAGCAGTTCCCGACAGGGGGCCTCTGGAAACACCATATATTTT.

The genes are TRBV4-3 and TRBJ2-7; D remains unclear. V gave up 0 bases and J gave up 6 bases, with 15 bases separating them. The CDR3 contains 15 residues. Germline assignment: CDR1 LGHNA and CDR2 YSLEER. The CDR3 region is CASSQDSDNLSEQYF. In DNA form, the CDR3 reads TGCGCCAGCAGCCAAGATTCCGACAATTTAAGCGAGCAGTACTTC.